These T cell receptor beta chains were read from a single sample in a study of lymphopenia after photon versus proton radiotherapy. This table comes from immunoSEQ multiplex PCR, and its TCRdb copy is limited to in-frame clones, with some not included. This sample has roughly 58,000 clones, with around 87% found just once. The specimen was peripheral blood, collected from a patient treated with proton-based radiotherapy. Source of these receptors: a man aged 80 or over with esophageal cancer. Each CDR3 is given without its conserved first and last residue. The order of the fields is J gene, V gene, CDR3 protein.

j_gene: TRBJ1-4
v_gene: TRBV10-3
CDR3aa: AISDSQGYEKLF

j_gene: TRBJ2-7
v_gene: TRBV5-1
CDR3aa: ASSSTAGLDYYEQY

j_gene: TRBJ2-1
v_gene: TRBV28
CDR3aa: ASSLPRGTSGHNEQF

j_gene: TRBJ2-7
v_gene: TRBV10-3
CDR3aa: ATTGSSYEQY

j_gene: TRBJ2-7
v_gene: TRBV18
CDR3aa: ASSLTSGGHYEQY

j_gene: TRBJ2-3
v_gene: TRBV7-3
CDR3aa: ASSLIMVTSTDTQY

j_gene: TRBJ2-7
v_gene: TRBV7-2
CDR3aa: ASSLLPSGAPYEQY

j_gene: TRBJ1-3
v_gene: TRBV18
CDR3aa: ASSRWVPGNTIY

j_gene: TRBJ2-1
v_gene: TRBV27
CDR3aa: ASSLSTSGTDEQF

j_gene: TRBJ2-5
v_gene: TRBV30
CDR3aa: AWATGSRETQY

j_gene: TRBJ2-7
v_gene: TRBV15
CDR3aa: ATSRDRGFDAYEQY

j_gene: TRBJ2-1
v_gene: TRBV4-3
CDR3aa: ASSQESLAGVLSSYNEQF

j_gene: TRBJ2-7
v_gene: TRBV4-3
CDR3aa: ASSQDSSSSYEQY

j_gene: TRBJ2-7
v_gene: TRBV27
CDR3aa: ASSSWTGGPYEQY

j_gene: TRBJ2-7
v_gene: TRBV11-2
CDR3aa: ASSLIGGEQY

j_gene: TRBJ2-1
v_gene: TRBV15
CDR3aa: ATSRVADYNEQF

j_gene: TRBJ1-1
v_gene: TRBV5-1
CDR3aa: ASSLQGLGTEAF

j_gene: TRBJ1-1
v_gene: TRBV27
CDR3aa: ASKRDRGLNTEAF

j_gene: TRBJ1-6
v_gene: TRBV2
CDR3aa: ASSSGTGGGSPLH

j_gene: TRBJ2-5
v_gene: TRBV25-1
CDR3aa: ASSEYNYPQETQY

j_gene: TRBJ1-6
v_gene: TRBV11-3
CDR3aa: ASSRVNSPLH

j_gene: TRBJ1-2
v_gene: TRBV29-1
CDR3aa: SAGTDYGYT

j_gene: TRBJ2-7
v_gene: TRBV4-1
CDR3aa: ASSQATGADEQY

j_gene: TRBJ1-4
v_gene: TRBV4-3
CDR3aa: ASSQAGSRGDNEKLF

j_gene: TRBJ1-2
v_gene: TRBV9
CDR3aa: ASSGPRGLFNYGYT

j_gene: TRBJ2-7
v_gene: TRBV18
CDR3aa: ASSPPSGGAEQY

j_gene: TRBJ1-5
v_gene: TRBV19
CDR3aa: ASSIVEGGNQPQH

j_gene: TRBJ1-2
v_gene: TRBV5-1
CDR3aa: ASSLKHGYT

j_gene: TRBJ2-3
v_gene: TRBV9
CDR3aa: ASSVVGRGDTQY

j_gene: TRBJ1-1
v_gene: TRBV6-5
CDR3aa: ASTTSPGGTEAF

j_gene: TRBJ2-7
v_gene: TRBV5-1
CDR3aa: ASSLSGDPLYEQY

j_gene: TRBJ1-1
v_gene: TRBV4-3
CDR3aa: ASGQGETESTEAF

j_gene: TRBJ1-2
v_gene: TRBV28
CDR3aa: ASSMTSESGYT

j_gene: TRBJ1-2
v_gene: TRBV7-9
CDR3aa: ASSSRTGQYYGYT

j_gene: TRBJ2-2
v_gene: TRBV29-1
CDR3aa: SVGSAASAGELF

j_gene: TRBJ2-5
v_gene: TRBV5-6
CDR3aa: ASSSAPSPQETQY

j_gene: TRBJ2-7
v_gene: TRBV4-1
CDR3aa: ASSQGPAGAYEQY

j_gene: TRBJ2-5
v_gene: TRBV2
CDR3aa: ASSVVYQETQY

j_gene: TRBJ1-3
v_gene: TRBV9
CDR3aa: ASSVARSGNTIY

j_gene: TRBJ2-3
v_gene: TRBV5-1
CDR3aa: ASSLGVRGTDTQY

j_gene: TRBJ2-2
v_gene: TRBV2
CDR3aa: ASRGGLATNTGELF

j_gene: TRBJ1-1
v_gene: TRBV30
CDR3aa: AWNPDRGLDTEAF

j_gene: TRBJ2-7
v_gene: TRBV7-6
CDR3aa: ASSSFRGPEQY

j_gene: TRBJ1-1
v_gene: TRBV11-3
CDR3aa: ASSLTGLNTEAF

j_gene: TRBJ2-3
v_gene: TRBV7-2
CDR3aa: ASSPGGTDTQY

j_gene: TRBJ1-6
v_gene: TRBV6-5
CDR3aa: ASSGQAGNSPLH

j_gene: TRBJ1-2
v_gene: TRBV5-3
CDR3aa: ARRRGWDRVDYGYT